This T cell receptor (beta chain) was observed in a study of regulatory and conventional T cells in RAG deficiency. The CDR3 has 17 amino acids. The V segment lost 6 bases and the J segment 1 base; nucleotides outside the gene matches: 14. Data came from immunoSEQ multiplex PCR; TCRdb stores just in-frame clones and leaves some out. The sample has around 30,000 clones; approximately 89% are singletons. The same sample was also studied in work on regulatory T cells. That paper states: Primers: 52 TRBV forward and 13 TRBJ reverse.

Sequenced sample: CD8+ T cells sorted from blood. The clonotype originates from a human donor in good health. This chain links TRBV23-1 with TRBJ1-1; 7 bases match TRBD1. TRBV23-1 is an open reading frame whose function is uncertain. The CDR3 bases are TGCGCCAGCAGCCGTCCCCCAGGGGGGGAAAAGAACACTGAAGCTTTCTTT. This gives the protein CASSRPPGGEKNTEAFF.